This T cell receptor beta chain is from a study of T cells in Graves' hyperthyroidism and ophthalmopathy. Using RNA transcripts as the source, TCR beta CDR3 regions were amplified. HTBI primers drove first-round RT-PCR of the TCR CDR3. Via MiXCR, TCRdb re-called the multiplex PCR reads, giving one row per CDR3 protein. The sample has over 300,000 distinct CDR3 sequences, around 13% seen once. CDR3 length: 14 amino acids. Germline loops: CDR1 DFQATT, CDR2 SNEGSKA (reference sequence). The ends lost 6 bases at V and 4 bases at J; junction bases unmatched: 9. This clonotype was recorded a few times. The sequence came from a woman aged 40 to 50 with Graves' ophthalmopathy. Sequencing used blood. This chain uses TRBV20-1 with TRBJ2-5; 9 bases line up with TRBD2. CDR3: CSASKAAGGETQYF. The CDR3 coding sequence is TGCAGTGCCTCCAAGGCAGCGGGAGGAGAGACCCAGTACTTC.